This TCR beta chain was observed in a study of beta chain features in type 1 diabetes. This clone was counted between two and nine times. Antigen unknown. Via CD45RO/CCR7/CD25/CD127/CD95/CD27, cells of the CD4+ naive, central memory, regulatory and stem cell-like memory subsets were sorted. Points from the study as a whole: Type 1 diabetes patients had moderately but significantly shorter TCRB CDR3s in all four CD4+ subsets.

Reverse transcription of all isolated RNA meant that expressed TCRB transcripts were sequenced. The protocol was immunoSEQ multiplex PCR, while the TCRdb copy is restricted to in-frame clones and leaves out a portion. Of about 410,000 clones listed, roughly 13% are singletons. This TCR was sampled from a man younger than 45 in good health. The sequencing input was naive CD4+ T cells from blood.

The CDR3 is CASSLIEVGQYF. The CDR3 DNA sequence: TGTGCCAGCAGTCTAATCGAAGTCGGGCAGTATTTT. The V and J genes are TRBV6-6 and TRBJ2-3; D is ambiguous. Trimming pared 5 bases from V and 11 bases from J, leaving 14 bases between. CDR3 length: 12 amino acids. CDR1 MNHNY and CDR2 SVGAGI come from the germline V gene (reference sequence).